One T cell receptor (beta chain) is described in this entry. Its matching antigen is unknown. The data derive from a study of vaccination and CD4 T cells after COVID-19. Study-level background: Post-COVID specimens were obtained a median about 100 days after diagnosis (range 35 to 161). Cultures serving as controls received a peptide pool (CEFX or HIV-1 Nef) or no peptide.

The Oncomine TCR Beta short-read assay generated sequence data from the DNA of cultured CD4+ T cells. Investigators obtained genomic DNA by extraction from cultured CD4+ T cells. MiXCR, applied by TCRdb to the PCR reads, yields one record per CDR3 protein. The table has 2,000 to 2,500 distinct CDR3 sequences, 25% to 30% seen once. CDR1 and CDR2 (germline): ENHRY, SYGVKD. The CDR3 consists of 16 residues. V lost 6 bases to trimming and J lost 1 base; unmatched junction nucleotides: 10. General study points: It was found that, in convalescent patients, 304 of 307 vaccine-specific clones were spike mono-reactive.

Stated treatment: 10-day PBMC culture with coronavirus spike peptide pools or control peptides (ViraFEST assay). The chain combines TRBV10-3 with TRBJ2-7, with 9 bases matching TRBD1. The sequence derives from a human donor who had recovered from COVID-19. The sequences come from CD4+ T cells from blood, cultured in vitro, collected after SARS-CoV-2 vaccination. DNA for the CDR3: TGTGCCATCAGCCCTAACCTCGGGACAGGGTCCTACGAGCAGTACTTC. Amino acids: CAISPNLGTGSYEQYF.